The present T cell receptor beta chain was sequenced within a study of T cell changes during pregnancy in multiple sclerosis. Here immunoSEQ multiplex PCR was the method, and the copy in TCRdb shows in-frame clones only, minus some. The sample records approximately 90,000 clones, around 94% being singletons. V trimming: 0 bases; J trimming: 4 bases; junction bases outside the gene matches: 13. Germline CDR1 and CDR2: MNHEY and SMNVEV (reference sequence). This CDR3 comprises 19 residues. The material sequenced was peripheral blood, taken in the third trimester of pregnancy. The clonotype originates from a female donor with multiple sclerosis, enrolled in a pregnancy study. The chain is built from TRBV27 and TRBJ2-1; 9 bases are shared with TRBD1. CDR3 loop: CASSLSKGTGRLGYNEQFF. CDR3 DNA: TGTGCCAGCAGTTTATCGAAGGGGACAGGGCGTTTGGGGTACAATGAGCAGTTCTTC.